This entry describes one T cell receptor beta chain. Antigen: not known. These data are taken from a study of siplizumab effects on memory and regulatory T cells. Study-wide findings and caveats: The apparent diversity of naive T cells exceeded that of memory cells, and naive T cells seemed to make a major contribution to the alloresponse. Few alloreactive clones mapped to unstimulated subsets. Proliferating Tregs' suppressive function in siplizumab cultures went unconfirmed.

Assays captured about 10^5 TCR templates per sample. Method: immunoSEQ multiplex PCR; TCRdb's copy keeps in-frame clones and lacks some. The data hold over 100,000 clones, with about 90% observed a single time. This TCR was sampled from a human donor in good health. The specimen was Tregs sorted from blood.

CDR3 amino acids: CASKTTGLDTEAFF. The DNA of the CDR3 is TGTGCCAGTAAGACGACAGGGTTGGACACTGAAGCTTTCTTT. The rearrangement joins TRBV19 to TRBJ1-1; 7 bases line up with TRBD1. Germline assignment: CDR1 LNHDA and CDR2 SQIVND (reference sequence). Losses at the gene ends were 7 bases for V and 3 bases for J; bases not matched to a gene: 8. The CDR3 is 14 amino acids.